The 15 T cell receptor beta chains in this list originate from one sample, sequenced in a study of shared T cell receptors in the human thymus. TCRdb's table, derived via immunoSEQ multiplex PCR, lists solely in-frame clones and lacks some. The table shows 600,000 to 900,000 clones, with 80% to 90% occurring only once. This sample was shared with a second study, whose subject was human thymus T cells.

The sample comprised thymocytes. The receptors here all came from a girl under three years old with a congenital heart defect.

The rearrangement links TRBV9 to TRBJ1-5, with 10 bases lining up with TRBD1. The CDR3 consists of 14 residues. In germline, CDR1 is SGDLS, CDR2 YYNGEE. V lost 5 bases to trimming and J lost 4 bases; unmatched junction nucleotides: 3. The CDR3, as DNA: TGTGCCAGCAGTACGGGACAGGGGAATCAGCCCCAGCATTTT. Its protein product is CASSTGQGNQPQHF. Using reference TRBV9 and TRBJ1-5 for the parts outside the CDR3, the full variable domain is DSGVTQTPKHLITATGQRVTLRCSPRSGDLSVYWYQQSLDQGLQFLIQYYNGEERAKGNILERFSAQQFPDLHSELNLSSLELGDSALYFCASSTGQGNQPQHFGDGTRLSIL.

In DNA, the CDR3 is TGTGCCAGCAGCTTGGGGCAGGGCAGGTACAATGAGCAGTTCTTC. It yields the protein CASSLGQGRYNEQFF. The chain links TRBV5-6 to TRBJ2-1; D possibly corresponds to TRBD1 (5 bases). This CDR3 is built from 15 residues. Germline V gene lookup returns CDR1 SGHDT and CDR2 YYEEEE. The V gene lost 0 bases and the J gene lost 4 bases, with 11 bases spanning the gap.

The CDR3 loop reads CATRATGDEKLFF. The DNA for the CDR3 is TGCGCCACCCGGGCGACAGGAGATGAAAAACTGTTTTTT. The genes are TRBV10-2 and TRBJ1-4; maybe TRBD1 (6 bases). V lost 10 bases to trimming and J lost 6 bases, with 15 bases between them. CDR1 WSHSY and CDR2 SAAADI come from the germline V gene. CDR3 length: 13 amino acids.

The J gene is TRBJ1-1, the V gene TRBV5-4, with a weak D call TRBD1 (6 bases). The germline CDR1 and CDR2 sequences are SGHNT and YYREEE (reference sequence). V shed 5 bases and J shed 3 bases, with 20 bases lying between them. This CDR3 region has 16 residues. The CDR3, as DNA: TGTGCCAGCAGGACCTTGACAAACAGGGTTTACACTGAAGCTTTCTTT. This sequence encodes CASRTLTNRVYTEAFF.

The chain employs TRBV4-3 and TRBJ1-2; D is perhaps TRBD1 (6 bases). The CDR3 consists of 20 residues. Germline V gene data show CDR1 as LGHNA and CDR2 as YSLEER. The V end lost 0 bases, the J end lost 2 bases, and 25 bases lay between the germline ends. The CDR3 region is CASSQEPHYQPAGGNYGYTF. The CDR3, as DNA: TGCGCCAGCAGCCAAGAACCACACTATCAGCCCGCTGGGGGCAACTATGGCTACACCTTC.

The J gene is TRBJ2-5, the V gene TRBV27, with TRBD2 as a possible D gene (6 bases). This CDR3 comprises 15 residues. Looked up from germline, CDR1 is MNHEY and CDR2 is SMNVEV (reference sequence). Trimming removed 7 bases from V and 9 bases from J, with 24 bases in between. CDR3 bases: TGTGCCAGCACCCCGGGGGACGGGTCCTTAGGGTCCCAGTACTTC. Translating it yields CASTPGDGSLGSQYF.

The DNA for the CDR3 is TGCGCCAGCAGCCAAGATCCCAGGGGGTACTATGGCTACACCTTC. Its protein product is CASSQDPRGYYGYTF. The V call is TRBV4-3, the J call TRBJ1-2; 7 positions agree with TRBD1. There are 15 residues in the CDR3. J was trimmed by 3 bases and V by 0 bases; bases with no gene match: 4. Germline V gene lookup returns CDR1 LGHNA and CDR2 YSLEER.

The rearrangement joins TRBV6-1 to TRBJ2-7, with a tentative D call TRBD2 (6 bases). V gave up 6 bases and J gave up 5 bases, with 14 bases separating them. Per the germline V gene, CDR1 is MNHNS and CDR2 is SASEGT. There are 13 residues in the CDR3. The CDR3 protein is CASRWGVCNEQYF. The CDR3 bases are TGTGCCAGCAGATGGGGGGTATGCAACGAGCAGTACTTC.

The DNA for the CDR3 is TGTGCCAGTAGTATCCCCACCCGGTATGGCTACACCTTC. Translation gives CASSIPTRYGYTF. The chain joins TRBV19 to TRBJ1-2, with unresolved D. Germline V CDR1 and CDR2: LNHDA, SQIVND (reference sequence). The CDR3 totals 13 residues. V lost 3 bases, J lost 5 bases, and 10 bases lay in between. Full variable domain (outside the CDR3, taken from reference TRBV19 and TRBJ1-2): DGGITQSPKYLFRKEGQNVTLSCEQNLNHDAMYWYRQDPGQGLRLIYYSQIVNDFQKGDIAEGYSVSREKKESFPLTVTSAQKNPTAFYLCASSIPTRYGYTFGSGTRLTVV.

V and J are TRBV5-1 and TRBJ2-7; D is possibly TRBD1 (5 bases). The germline CDR1 and CDR2 sequences are SGHRS and YFSETQ. This CDR3 has 13 amino acids. With 0 bases removed from V and 3 bases from J, the gap between germline ends came to 7 bases. CDR3 nucleotide sequence: TGCGCCAGCAGCTTGGAGGGGAACTACGAGCAGTACTTC. It encodes CASSLEGNYEQYF.

The chain has TRBV5-6 and TRBJ2-1; 8 nucleotides match TRBD1. Germline lookup yields CDR1 SGHDT and CDR2 YYEEEE. V trimming: 0 bases; J trimming: 12 bases; junction bases outside the gene matches: 11. The CDR3 sequence is 15 residues long. This CDR3 is CASSLAGQGIDGQFF. The CDR3 DNA is TGTGCCAGCAGCTTGGCCGGACAGGGCATCGATGGGCAGTTCTTC.

This clone was counted only a few times. This chain uses TRBV28 with TRBJ2-2; 7 bases fit TRBD1. The CDR3 runs 16 residues. Germline CDR1 MDHEN, CDR2 SYDVKM. Unmatched junction bases numbered 8, after V lost 3 bases and J lost 4 bases. CDR3 in amino acids: CASSFPLGQPTGELFF. The CDR3 DNA follows: TGTGCCAGCAGTTTTCCCTTGGGACAGCCCACCGGGGAGCTGTTTTTT.

The V call is TRBV30, the J call TRBJ1-6; 7 positions match TRBD1. After removal of 4 bases from V and 4 bases from J, the junction contained 16 bases not matched to a gene. The CDR3 runs 18 residues. The V gene's germline CDR1 is GTSNPN and CDR2 SVGIG (reference sequence). The CDR3 bases are TGTGCCTGGATTAGGCAAGGACAGGCTCGATTGTATAATTCACCCCTCCACTTT. Translated: CAWIRQGQARLYNSPLHF.

J is TRBJ2-1 and V is TRBV2, with TRBD1 matching over 10 bases. Trimming took 6 bases from V and 6 from J; bases not matched to a gene: 5. Looked up from germline, CDR1 is SNHLY and CDR2 is FYNNEI. CDR3 size: 14 residues. CDR3 residues: CASRPGQGINEQFF. The CDR3 coding sequence is TGTGCCAGCAGGCCGGGACAGGGGATCAATGAGCAGTTCTTC.

J is TRBJ2-1 and V is TRBV6-5; 8 bases are shared with TRBD1. This CDR3 comprises 15 residues. Germline loops: CDR1 MNHEY, CDR2 SVGAGI. J gave up 4 bases and V 4 bases, and 6 bases lay outside the gene matches. CDR3 amino acids: CASSSGTGPYNEQFF. Here the CDR3 DNA reads TGTGCCAGCAGTTCCGGGACAGGACCATACAATGAGCAGTTCTTC.